This TCR beta chain stems from a study of blood T cell repertoires in COVID-19. Overall study context: COVID-19 samples, acute and convalescent, were from the United States, Italy and Spain. Sample material is recorded as cDNA or gDNA derived from T cells, B-cell-depleted T cells, or PBMCs.

Participants were aged roughly 18 to 95 years, lived in roughly 23 US areas, and enrolled virtually. Method: immunoSEQ multiplex PCR; TCRdb's copy keeps in-frame clones and lacks some. The sample has about 230,000 clones, roughly 89% seen once. The V segment lost 3 bases and the J segment 4 bases; nucleotides outside the gene matches: 10. The CDR3 totals 16 residues. Looked up from germline, CDR1 is LGHNA and CDR2 is YSLEER. The rearrangement joins TRBV4-3 to TRBJ2-5; TRBD2 matches at 8 bases. This receptor was identified in a woman aged 25 to 39 with acute COVID-19. The material sequenced was PBMCs or T cells enriched from blood (not recorded which). CDR3 bases: TGCGCCAGCAGCCACGGGACTAGGGGAGGGGGAGAGACCCAGTACTTC. This translates into CASSHGTRGGGETQYF.